This record concerns one T cell receptor beta chain sequence. This clonotype has more than one count but fewer than ten. No cognate antigen has been identified for it. There are no base qualities to consult, and no much larger clone falls within one base. According to the germline V gene (reference sequence), CDR1 reads DFQATT and CDR2 reads SNEGSKA. Clipping removes 0 bases from V and 0 bases from J, with 8 as the unmatched junction base count. From cysteine to phenylalanine, the CDR3 is 18 amino acids long. The kept DNA is CDR3 alone, 54 bases in frame from the first base. This sample was included in a study of post-analysis software for immune sequencing data (dated by TCRdb to the mid-2010s). Regarding the research as a whole: Disease courses on record covered relapsing-remitting, secondary progressive and progressive-relapsing multiple sclerosis, though some patients had no subtype annotation. The patient repertoires were set against about 12 previously published healthy control repertoires from donors whose ages ranged from roughly 6 to 27 years. A subset of samples was prepared in parallel using single-end sample barcoding, then pooled and co-amplified after Illumina adapter ligation. Here is what the overall study found, with its caveats: Patients showed significantly higher frequencies than controls for a few TRBV segments, among them TRBV5-6, TRBV5-1 and TRBV20-1. Strong co-clustering of samples prepared in the same batch was shown by direct clustering with F measure, prompting a batch-effect correction. Multiple sclerosis patients had significantly lower normalized Chao1 diversity than controls, a result that suggests substantial peripheral T-cell clonal expansion. The multiple sclerosis patient group was slightly younger than the control group.

TCR beta repertoires were profiled from peripheral blood of roughly twelve young patients with multiple sclerosis to demonstrate the VDJtools post-analysis software. The patients with multiple sclerosis were children and adolescents between roughly 6 and 17 years of age. Libraries were prepared through PCR. Sequencing was performed on an Illumina HiSeq 2500. Unique molecular identifiers were incorporated into TCR beta cDNA libraries to reduce PCR and sequencing biases. Per 1 to 10 million input T cells, around 500,000 cDNA molecules were obtained, such that each molecule approximated one T cell. The patient libraries were prepared and sequenced with the same protocol used for the earlier healthy control dataset. Within a given batch, samples were prepared together, multiplexed and sequenced on the same HiSeq lane. Per the source publication's procedure: MIGEC handled the raw barcoded reads, throwing out single-read molecular identifier groups before consensus assembly and CDR3 extraction. Clonotype tables were post-analysed with VDJtools, and diversity was normalized by down-sampling all datasets to the smallest sample size. In repertoire overlap clustering, CDR3 amino acid sequences, but not nucleotide sequences, were matched to correct batch-related cross-sample contamination. The raw public reads went through TCRdb reprocessing: fastp at Q25, MiXCR clone calling, in-frame beta chains kept. Rows with a matching CDR3 protein are joined into one entry that keeps the most common DNA and genes. TCRdb, not the original authors, processed these V and J calls. A total of about 810,000 distinct CDR3 sequences appear in this sample, about 57% of them only once. The top ten hold about 4.8% of the sample.

The source of this sequence is a girl under 18 with multiple sclerosis. The chain couples TRBV20-1 to TRBJ2-3, and TRBD2 matches 11 of the central bases. Sequences were obtained from blood. The CDR3 amino acid sequence is: CSARDPRTSGPSTDTQYF. The sequence in DNA is TGCAGTGCTAGAGATCCCCGGACTAGCGGGCCTAGCACAGATACGCAGTATTTT.